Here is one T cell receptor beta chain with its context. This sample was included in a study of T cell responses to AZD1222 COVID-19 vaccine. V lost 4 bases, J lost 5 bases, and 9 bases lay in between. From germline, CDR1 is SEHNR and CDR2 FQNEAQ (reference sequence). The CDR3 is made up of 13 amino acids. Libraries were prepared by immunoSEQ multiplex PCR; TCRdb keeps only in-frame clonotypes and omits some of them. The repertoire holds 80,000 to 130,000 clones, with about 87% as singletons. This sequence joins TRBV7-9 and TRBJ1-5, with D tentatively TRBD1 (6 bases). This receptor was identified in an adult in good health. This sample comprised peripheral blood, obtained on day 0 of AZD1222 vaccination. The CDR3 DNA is TGTGCCAGCAGCTCGGGGGGCGATCAGCCCCAGCATTTT. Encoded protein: CASSSGGDQPQHF.